These 20 T cell receptor beta chains were sequenced from one sample in a study of T cells in localized non-small cell lung cancer. This table comes from immunoSEQ multiplex PCR, and its TCRdb copy is limited to in-frame clones, with some not included. The sample consists of over 20,000 clones, more than 65% of them appearing once. The sequencing here drew on PBMCs, taken before any cancer treatment. These receptors were taken from a man aged 40 to 70 with stage II lung adenocarcinoma.

The CDR3 here is CASRTNSGTGELFF. In DNA form, the CDR3 reads TGTGCCAGCAGGACAAATAGCGGAACCGGGGAGCTGTTTTTT. The chain couples TRBV7-6 to TRBJ2-2; possibly TRBD2 for D (6 bases). Deletions cut 6 bases from V and 5 bases from J, with 13 bases between. Germline values: CDR1 SGHVS, CDR2 FNYEAQ. The CDR3 runs to 14 residues.

The CDR3 is CASSLGDMELFF. The CDR3 bases are TGCGCCAGCAGCTTGGGGGATATGGAACTGTTTTTT. The chain is built from TRBV5-1 and TRBJ1-4; D remains ambiguous. The CDR3 sequence is 12 residues long. Deletions cut 0 bases from V and 12 bases from J, with 9 bases between. Germline values: CDR1 SGHRS, CDR2 YFSETQ.

The chain employs TRBV11-3 and TRBJ1-1, with 9 nucleotides matching TRBD1. Trimming at V came to 8 bases and at J to 3 bases, leaving 4 bases not matched to a gene. CDR3 length: 13 amino acids. Germline-derived CDR1 and CDR2 are SGHNT and YENEEA. In DNA form, the CDR3 reads TGTGCCAGCGGACAGGGGCCCTACACTGAAGCTTTCTTT. The encoded protein is CASGQGPYTEAFF.

The chain is built from TRBV9 and TRBJ2-1; D unresolved. V gave up 0 bases and J gave up 7 bases, with 8 bases separating them. CDR1 is SGDLS, CDR2 YYNGEE, per germline. This CDR3 has 13 amino acids. This CDR3 is CASSVGDRNEQFF. The CDR3 region has the DNA TGTGCCAGCAGCGTAGGCGATAGAAATGAGCAGTTCTTC.

V is TRBV9 and J is TRBJ1-3; 12 bases map to TRBD1. Germline CDR1 reads SGDLS; CDR2 reads YYNGEE. V was pared by 7 bases and J by 4 bases, with 6 bases of the junction left unmatched. The CDR3 contains 15 residues. CDR3 in amino acids: CASGRGTGGGNTIYF. CDR3 sequence (DNA): TGTGCCAGCGGCCGAGGGACAGGGGGCGGAAACACCATATATTTT.

This clone was seen only a few times. This chain's CDR3 is CASSTWTVAYEQYF. The CDR3 DNA reads TGTGCCAGTAGTACTTGGACGGTAGCCTACGAGCAGTACTTC. The rearrangement uses TRBV19 and TRBJ2-7; D is unclear. The CDR3 is 14 amino acids. V shed 4 bases and J shed 2 bases, with 12 bases lying between them. Germline loops: CDR1 LNHDA, CDR2 SQIVND (reference sequence).

Turning to this clone: A read error may account for a junction end that differs from germline. The chain couples TRBV7-7 to TRBJ2-2, with a possible D match to TRBD2 (5 bases). Germline V gene sequence: CDR1 SSHAT, CDR2 FNYEAQ (reference sequence). The CDR3 spans 14 residues. The CDR3 loop reads CASSFTSKTGELFF. CDR3 coding DNA: TGTGCTAGCAGCTTCACTAGTAAGACCGGGGAGCTGTTTTTT.

This chain links TRBV14 with TRBJ1-2, with D hard to call. The length of the CDR3 is 14 residues. Trimming removed 4 bases at V and 2 bases at J, with 11 bases between. The germline gives CDR1 SGHDN, CDR2 FVKESK. The CDR3 bases are TGTGCCAGCAGCCCCGTAGCAGCGAACTATGGCTACACCTTC. It encodes CASSPVAANYGYTF.

V usage is TRBV6-1 and J usage is TRBJ1-4; 8 nucleotides agree with TRBD1. Germline CDR1 MNHNS, CDR2 SASEGT. Trimming took 5 bases from V and 8 from J; bases not matched to a gene: 7. There are 14 residues in the CDR3. The DNA for the CDR3 is TGTGCCAGCAGTTCAGGGGGCGCGGGGGAAAAACTGTTTTTT. Residues: CASSSGGAGEKLFF.

The chain links TRBV5-1 to TRBJ1-1; TRBD1 might be the D (6 bases). Trimming stripped 1 base from V and 3 bases from J, with 13 bases between. Germline assignment: CDR1 SGHRS and CDR2 YFSETQ. The CDR3 is made up of 15 amino acids. The CDR3 DNA is TGCGCCAGCAGCTTGAACAGGGTGGAGGACACTGAAGCTTTCTTT. Its translation is CASSLNRVEDTEAFF.

The V gene is TRBV29-1, the J gene TRBJ2-2; weak D call: TRBD2 (6 bases). CDR1 SQVTM and CDR2 ANQGSEA come from the germline V gene. CDR3 length: 12 residues. The ends were cut back, 4 bases at V and 7 bases at J, with 10 bases in the middle. The CDR3 spells CSVVRGIGELFF. The CDR3 coding sequence is TGCAGCGTTGTTCGGGGGATCGGGGAGCTGTTTTTT.

The V call is TRBV5-1, the J call TRBJ1-2, with TRBD1 as a possible D gene (5 bases). Trimming pared 4 bases from V and 7 bases from J, leaving 20 bases between. From germline, CDR1 is SGHRS and CDR2 YFSETQ. The CDR3 length is 15 residues. CDR3 region: CASSPGRPEQGGYTF. As DNA, the CDR3 is TGCGCCAGCAGCCCCGGACGGCCGGAGCAGGGTGGCTACACCTTC.

CDR3 coding DNA: TGCGCCAGCAGGCCGGACGAAGCGGCTCCCTACGAGCAGTACTTC. It translates to CASRPDEAAPYEQYF. The chain links TRBV5-1 to TRBJ2-7; tentative D call: TRBD2 (5 bases). The V end lost 5 bases, the J end lost 2 bases, and 17 bases lay between the germline ends. This CDR3 has 15 amino acids. The germline CDR1 and CDR2 sequences are SGHRS and YFSETQ.

The chain is built from TRBV7-2 and TRBJ2-7, with D unresolved. This CDR3 is 16 amino acids long. V shed 5 bases and J shed 3 bases, with 20 bases lying between them. Germline assignment: CDR1 SGHTA and CDR2 FQGNSA. The CDR3 sequence is CASSPQLGLASYEQYF. CDR3 DNA: TGTGCCAGCAGCCCACAACTGGGATTAGCAAGCTACGAGCAGTACTTC.

The V call is TRBV7-8, the J call TRBJ1-1; D gene uncertain. In germline, CDR1 is SGHVS, CDR2 FQNEAQ. Trimming removed 5 bases at V and 3 bases at J, with 22 bases between. There are 17 residues in the CDR3. CDR3 loop: CASSPSRWAERHTEAFF. CDR3 coding DNA: TGTGCCAGCAGCCCCTCCCGGTGGGCGGAACGCCACACTGAAGCTTTCTTT.

The rearrangement links TRBV11-3 to TRBJ1-1; the D is unclear. The CDR3 has 15 residues. Germline loops: CDR1 SGHNT, CDR2 YENEEA. V dropped 1 base and J dropped 4 bases, with 13 bases sitting between them. CDR3 protein: CASSLARPRGTEAFF. The CDR3 bases are TGTGCCAGCAGCTTAGCCCGACCACGGGGCACTGAAGCTTTCTTT.

The J gene is TRBJ2-2, the V gene TRBV9; D remains unclear. The CDR3 is 17 amino acids. Trimming stripped 3 bases from V and 6 bases from J, with 21 bases between. Germline V CDR1 and CDR2: SGDLS, YYNGEE. The CDR3 sequence is CASSGTGPSKGAGELFF. The CDR3 bases are TGTGCCAGCAGCGGGACCGGGCCATCTAAGGGCGCCGGGGAGCTGTTTTTT.

The gene calls are TRBV5-1 and TRBJ2-1; 11 bases line up with TRBD2. The CDR3 covers 16 residues. V lost 3 bases and J lost 8; bases outside the gene matches: 10. CDR1 and CDR2 (germline): SGHRS, YFSETQ. This CDR3 is CASSYTTSGSVDEQFF. CDR3 sequence (DNA): TGCGCCAGCAGCTATACAACTAGCGGGAGTGTCGATGAGCAGTTCTTC.

This chain links TRBV30 with TRBJ1-3; D unclear. The V gene lost 5 bases and the J gene lost 5 bases, with 16 bases spanning the gap. The CDR3 covers 14 residues. Germline CDR1 reads GTSNPN; CDR2 reads SVGIG (reference sequence). The CDR3 loop reads CAWSSVGLRNTIYF. In DNA, the CDR3 is TGTGCCTGGTCCTCAGTTGGTCTCAGAAACACCATATATTTT.

The rearrangement links TRBV7-9 to TRBJ2-5; possible D gene TRBD2, 5 bases. The end of the DNA is better explained by TRBJ2-7, so the J call may be wrong. Germline V CDR1 and CDR2: SEHNR, FQNEAQ (reference sequence). The CDR3 has 12 amino acids. CDR3 sequence (DNA): TGTGCCAGCAGCGGGCCGGGGAACGAGCAGTACTTC. It is translated as CASSGPGNEQYF.